A single sample gave rise to the 22 T cell receptor beta chains below, sequenced in a study of T-cell reconstitution after alpha-beta-depleted transplantation in children. Unique molecular identifiers were built into the TCRbeta library. TCRdb used MiXCR to reprocess the PCR reads, holding one entry per CDR3 protein. The profile covers hundreds of thousands of distinct CDR3 sequences, with roughly 13% appearing a single time and roughly 2.3% taken by the ten largest. The specimen comprised PBMCs, mostly from graft donor cells, sampled 360 days after TCRalphabeta/CD19-depleted stem cell transplant. These receptors came from a male patient younger than 18 who had a stem cell transplant for acute myeloid leukemia, so the T cells may come from the graft donor.

The genes are TRBV20-1 and TRBJ2-3; TRBD2 matches at 14 bases. After removal of 0 bases from V and 3 bases from J, the junction contained 11 bases not matched to a gene. This CDR3 has 19 amino acids. Germline V gene lookup returns CDR1 DFQATT and CDR2 SNEGSKA (reference sequence). This chain's CDR3 is CSARDSGTSGRLWTDTQYF. The DNA of the CDR3 is TGCAGTGCTAGAGATTCCGGGACTAGCGGGAGATTGTGGACAGATACGCAGTATTTT.

This clonotype turned up a few times. The genes are TRBV4-3 and TRBJ2-7; TRBD1 agrees at 8 bases. The CDR3 has 16 residues. Per the germline V gene, CDR1 is LGHNA and CDR2 is YSLEER. The trim removed 0 bases at V and 2 bases at J, leaving 6 bases unmatched. CDR3 DNA sequence: TGCGCCAGCAGCCAAGACCGGACAGGGTTCACCTACGAGCAGTACTTC. This translates into CASSQDRTGFTYEQYF.

The chain is built from TRBV5-1 and TRBJ2-7, with D possibly matching TRBD2 (5 bases). Germline V gene data show CDR1 as SGHRS and CDR2 as YFSETQ. CDR3 size: 16 residues. V lost 1 base, J lost 6 bases, and 20 bases lay in between. Here the CDR3 reads CASSLRADSLGSEQYF. The CDR3 DNA is TGCGCCAGCAGCTTGAGAGCGGACTCCTTGGGCTCCGAGCAGTACTTC. Complete variable domain (other parts from reference TRBV5-1 and TRBJ2-7): KAGVTQTPRYLIKTRGQQVTLSCSPISGHRSVSWYQQTPGQGLQFLFEYFSETQRNKGNFPGRFSGRQFSNSRSEMNVSTLELGDSALYLCASSLRADSLGSEQYFGPGTRLTVT.

This CDR3 is CATSDFRVGPRNEQFF. The CDR3 DNA reads as TGTGCCACCAGTGATTTTCGGGTCGGTCCTCGGAATGAGCAGTTCTTC. The chain has TRBV24-1 and TRBJ2-1; D call uncertain. This CDR3 region has 16 residues. Germline V gene sequence: CDR1 KGHDR, CDR2 SFDVKD. Trimming removed 1 base from V and 7 bases from J, with 16 bases in between.

In its sample, this clonotype was seen many times. This chain connects TRBV3-1 to TRBJ2-1, with 7 bases identical to TRBD2. Germline CDR1 is LGHDT and CDR2 is YNNKEL (reference sequence). This CDR3 is built from 15 residues. J gave up 6 bases and V 4 bases, and 9 bases lay outside the gene matches. CDR3 in amino acids: CASSRGGLLGNEQFF. For the CDR3, the DNA is TGTGCCAGCAGCCGGGGGGGACTACTGGGCAATGAGCAGTTCTTC.

The genes are TRBV7-9 and TRBJ2-7, with 9 bases lining up with TRBD1. The V gene end was trimmed by 5 bases and the J gene end by 3 bases; junction bases not matched to a gene: 8. The CDR3 loop spans 15 amino acids. The germline gives CDR1 SEHNR, CDR2 FQNEAQ (reference sequence). CDR3 in amino acids: CASSAPRDRVYEQYF. The CDR3 DNA reads TGTGCCAGCAGCGCACCCCGGGACAGGGTCTACGAGCAGTACTTC.

This clonotype showed up just a few times. J is TRBJ2-1 and V is TRBV18; D ambiguous. Germline CDR1 and CDR2: KGHSH and LQKENI. Trimming took 0 bases from V and 3 from J, leaving 6 bases between them. This CDR3 contains 14 residues. This chain's CDR3 is CASSPPPVYNEQFF. CDR3 coding DNA: TGTGCCAGCTCACCACCGCCAGTCTACAATGAGCAGTTCTTC.

This clonotype occurred a few times. This chain connects TRBV7-3 to TRBJ2-1, with 9 nucleotides matching TRBD1. Germline assignment: CDR1 SGHTA and CDR2 FQGTGA. V shed 1 base, J shed 6 bases, and the junction held 4 bases outside the gene matches. The CDR3 has 15 residues. The CDR3 protein is CASSLMGTGSNEQFF. The CDR3 region has the DNA TGTGCCAGCAGCTTAATGGGGACAGGGAGCAATGAGCAGTTCTTC.

The gene calls are TRBV5-5 and TRBJ2-1; the match to TRBD2 covers 7 bases. Looked up from germline, CDR1 is SGHKS and CDR2 is YYEKEE (reference sequence). J was trimmed by 3 bases and V by 0 bases; bases with no gene match: 6. The CDR3 contains 16 residues. Written as DNA, the CDR3 is TGTGCCAGCAGCTTGGCGACTAGCTCTCTCTACAATGAGCAGTTCTTC. This encodes CASSLATSSLYNEQFF.

The chain couples TRBV27 to TRBJ2-7; D is possibly TRBD1 (6 bases). Looked up from germline, CDR1 is MNHEY and CDR2 is SMNVEV (reference sequence). CDR3 size: 15 residues. Deletions cut 5 bases from V and 1 base from J, with 15 bases between. The chain's CDR3 is CASSIAIQGSYEQYF. CDR3 sequence (DNA): TGTGCCAGCAGTATCGCGATACAGGGTTCCTACGAGCAGTACTTC.

In this sample, this clonotype turned up a few times. The rearrangement uses TRBV7-9 and TRBJ2-2; a weak D match, TRBD2 (5 bases). The CDR3 runs 16 residues. Germline CDR1 and CDR2: SEHNR and FQNEAQ (reference sequence). Deletions cut 7 bases from V and 0 bases from J, with 15 bases between. The CDR3 DNA is TGTGCCAGCACCAGAGAGCGGAGCGCGAACACCGGGGAGCTGTTTTTT. It translates to CASTRERSANTGELFF.

The chain is built from TRBV6-1 and TRBJ2-5; D is ambiguous. V shed 8 bases and J shed 5 bases, with 21 bases lying between them. The germline gives CDR1 MNHNS, CDR2 SASEGT. The CDR3 has 15 residues. CDR3 bases: TGTGCCAGCTCCCAATTTACTACCCTGCAGGAGACCCAGTACTTC. It is translated as CASSQFTTLQETQYF.

In its sample, this clonotype was seen many times. The chain has TRBV10-3 and TRBJ2-7, with 11 nucleotides matching TRBD1. V was pared by 6 bases and J by 0 bases, with 4 bases of the junction left unmatched. The CDR3 is 15 residues long. The germline V gene encodes CDR1 ENHRY and CDR2 SYGVKD. The CDR3 nucleotides read TGTGCCATCAGGAGGGGGACAGGGGGCTCCTACGAGCAGTACTTC. Translating it yields CAIRRGTGGSYEQYF.

This clonotype was detected many times. V usage is TRBV20-1 and J usage is TRBJ2-3, with D maybe TRBD2 (6 bases). The V end lost 5 bases, the J end lost 2 bases, and 17 bases lay between the germline ends. CDR1 and CDR2 (germline): DFQATT, SNEGSKA (reference sequence). CDR3 size: 15 residues. The CDR3 region is CSASLSRGNTDTQYF. The CDR3 nucleotides are TGCAGTGCTTCTCTTTCCCGGGGGAACACAGATACGCAGTATTTT.

This sequence joins TRBV7-8 and TRBJ2-5; a weak D match, TRBD2 (6 bases). With 10 bases removed from V and 4 bases from J, the gap between germline ends came to 25 bases. The CDR3 runs to 16 residues. CDR1 and CDR2 (germline): SGHVS, FQNEAQ. In DNA form, the CDR3 reads TGTGCCACCACCAACGCGGCGGGATCTTATCGAGAGACCCAGTACTTC. It encodes CATTNAAGSYRETQYF.

This rearrangement joins TRBV5-1 to TRBJ2-1; 8 bases map to TRBD2. The CDR3 loop spans 15 amino acids. Unmatched junction bases numbered 7, after V lost 4 bases and J lost 4 bases. Germline assignment: CDR1 SGHRS and CDR2 YFSETQ. This CDR3 is CASSRTSSTYNEQFF. As DNA, the CDR3 is TGCGCCAGCAGCAGGACTAGCTCCACTTACAATGAGCAGTTCTTC.

In this sample, this clonotype turned up many times. V usage is TRBV6-5 and J usage is TRBJ2-7, with TRBD2 matching over 8 bases. This CDR3 spans 16 amino acids. V trimming: 0 bases; J trimming: 4 bases; junction bases outside the gene matches: 8. The germline CDR1 and CDR2 sequences are MNHEY and SVGAGI. The CDR3 region has the DNA TGTGCCAGCAGTTACTCTCCGTTCACTAGCGGTTACGAGCAGTACTTC. Amino acid sequence: CASSYSPFTSGYEQYF.

The V gene is TRBV28, the J gene TRBJ2-7, with D perhaps being TRBD1 or TRBD2 (5 bases each). CDR1 is MDHEN and CDR2 is SYDVKM in the germline V gene. The CDR3 is 16 residues long. V was shortened by 2 bases and J by 4 bases, with 18 bases between the two germline ends. Here the CDR3 reads CASSLGGPQNKYEQYF. CDR3 in DNA: TGTGCCAGCAGTTTAGGGGGACCGCAAAATAAGTACGAGCAGTACTTC. The complete variable domain, with remaining parts taken from reference TRBV28 and TRBJ2-7, reads DVKVTQSSRYLVKRTGEKVFLECVQDMDHENMFWYRQDPGLGLRLIYFSYDVKMKEKGDIPEGYSVSREKKERFSLILESASTNQTSMYLCASSLGGPQNKYEQYFGPGTRLTVT.

This clonotype was counted between two and nine times. The chain links TRBV11-2 to TRBJ2-3; D is ambiguous. Trimming removed 5 bases at V and 9 bases at J, with 12 bases between. The CDR3 runs 12 residues. CDR1 is SGHAT and CDR2 is FQNNGV in the germline V gene. CDR3 amino acids: CASSPPPRTQYF. CDR3 DNA: TGTGCCAGCAGCCCCCCCCCCAGAACGCAGTATTTT.

The chain combines TRBV4-3 with TRBJ1-5; no clear D gene. This CDR3 has 14 residues. Germline V CDR1 and CDR2: LGHNA, YSLEER. V lost 1 base and J lost 5, with 9 bases in between. CDR3 loop: CASSQALGDQPQHF. Here the CDR3 DNA reads TGCGCCAGCAGCCAAGCCCTCGGGGATCAGCCCCAGCATTTT.

There are a few counts of this clonotype. J is TRBJ2-7 and V is TRBV7-2, with 11 positions matching TRBD2. Per germline, CDR1 SGHTA and CDR2 FQGNSA. The CDR3 totals 17 residues. With V trimmed by 5 bases and J by 7 bases, 16 bases remained unmatched. CDR3 coding DNA: TGTGCCAGCAGCCCCAGAGGCCTAGCGGGAGGCCCCTGGGAGCAGTACTTC. Its translation is CASSPRGLAGGPWEQYF.

The genes are TRBV25-1 and TRBJ2-7; 8 bases are shared with TRBD1. CDR1 and CDR2 (germline): MGHDK, SYGVNS. CDR3 size: 16 residues. The junction had 11 bases not matched to a gene; V was cut back by 6 bases and J by 1 base. In nucleotides, the CDR3 is TGTGCCAGCAGCGCAGGGGGCCTTCCCGTTTCCTACGAGCAGTACTTC. This encodes CASSAGGLPVSYEQYF.